This T cell receptor beta chain was recorded in a study of blood T cell repertoires in COVID-19 (dated by TCRdb to about 2020). General notes on the study: The collaborator samples originated in the United States, Italy and Spain and spanned the acute and convalescent phases of COVID-19. The material from the prospective study consisted of cDNA or gDNA derived from T cells, B-cell-depleted T cells, or PBMCs. The dataset comprised deeply sampled blood TCRbeta repertoires from subjects exposed to, actively infected with, or recovered from COVID-19. A freely available public database, intended as a resource for researchers studying the immune response to SARS-CoV-2, is where the repertoires were released. The samples were drawn from the first 160 participants of the ongoing ImmuneRACE study and from some 1,300 subjects provided by 6 global collaborators. A de-identified subject ID, COVID-19 status, age in years and sex were almost always included in the sample metadata. Where HLA class I and class II types were available, the types were taken from metadata supplied by the sample provider, not from assay-based typing. Results the study describes overall, beyond this receptor: How much clinical and demographic metadata was included differed by source and by participant, and the metadata was provided uncurated.

Collaborating institutions collected whole blood in K2EDTA tubes following their own protocols. For TCRbeta analysis, collaborators shipped samples in one of three forms: frozen whole blood, isolated PBMCs, or DNA extracted from either of those sample types. Per the germline V gene, KGHDR is the CDR1 and SFDVKD is the CDR2. The V end loses 5 bases and the J end loses 5 bases, and a stretch of 5 bases separates them. Taken from cysteine to phenylalanine, the CDR3 has 11 residues. Only the CDR3 region is kept as DNA, spanning 33 bases read in frame from base 1. This clone was observed once. Its antigen is unknown. No clone much larger than this one lies a single base away; base qualities are absent. The immunoSEQ Assay, a bias-controlled multiplex PCR, was used to amplify TCRbeta CDR3 regions from genomic DNA. The study's processing was this. The number of nucleated cells in each sample was estimated from the amplification of reference gene primers within the assay. To quantify the absolute abundance of each unique TCRbeta CDR3 rearrangement, sequence reads were collapsed and filtered. Productive Simpson clonality was computed per sample as the square root of Simpson's diversity index over productive rearrangements. What TCRdb holds here is the immuneACCESS table cut down to in-frame rearrangements. Part of the clones is not present; checked against another copy, under half of the missing clones reflect an unresolved V gene, and the others are unexplained. The V and J calls and clone size come from that table; D and trimming were worked out from the DNA. The sample has about 240,000 clones on record, 70% to 85% of them singletons. The biggest ten clones account for roughly 9.6% of the sample.

Recombination linked TRBV24-1 to TRBJ1-2; the D gene lacks a confident call. The clonotype comes from a woman of 80 years or more with acute or convalescent COVID-19. The sequenced sample consisted of peripheral blood. The CDR3 region: CATSGVYGYTF. The nucleotide sequence is TGTGCCACCAGTGGAGTTTATGGCTACACCTTC.